These 8 T cell receptor beta chains were all obtained from the same sample, sequenced in a study of blood T cells in healthy people across ages. A second 7 to 11 cycle PCR used barcoded and J-beta primers. MiXCR, run by TCRdb on the 5' RACE reads, gives a single entry per CDR3 protein. The sample consists of about 780,000 distinct CDR3 sequences, 35% to 50% of them appearing once. The sequenced sample consisted of blood. The receptor set was obtained from an older man in good health.

This clonotype has a handful of counts. This rearrangement joins TRBV4-3 to TRBJ2-1; 7 bases match TRBD2. Losses at the gene ends were 6 bases for V and 4 bases for J; bases not matched to a gene: 9. The germline V gene has CDR1 LGHNA and CDR2 YSLEER. This CDR3 is 15 amino acids long. For the CDR3, the DNA is TGCGCCAGCAGTCAACGGGACTATGGGTACAATGAGCAGTTCTTC. It yields the protein CASSQRDYGYNEQFF.

The chain recombines TRBV20-1 with TRBJ2-7; possibly TRBD1 or TRBD2 for D (5 bases each). Germline lookup yields CDR1 DFQATT and CDR2 SNEGSKA (reference sequence). The germline V and J ends were trimmed by 2 bases and 10 bases, with 21 bases remaining between them. This CDR3 contains 14 residues. Written as DNA, the CDR3 is TGCAGTGCTAGACCTGGGGAACGGATCGGGGCCCAGTACTTC. This codes for CSARPGERIGAQYF.

The table lists this clonotype with a few counts. V gene TRBV6-5 combines with J gene TRBJ2-5; perhaps TRBD2 as D (6 bases). The ends were cut back, 6 bases at V and 2 bases at J, with 10 bases in the middle. This CDR3 region has 13 residues. Per the germline V gene, CDR1 is MNHEY and CDR2 is SVGAGI. The CDR3 reads CASSIGLQETQYF. CDR3 sequence (DNA): TGTGCCAGCAGCATCGGACTACAAGAGACCCAGTACTTC.

Worth noting for this clonotype: One junction end does not reproduce the germline sequence, and a read error may be involved. The chain uses TRBV7-9 and TRBJ2-5; 8 bases fit TRBD1. The assigned J gene may be wrong: the sequence end matches TRBJ2-7 better. The CDR3 extends over 14 amino acids. Germline V gene sequence: CDR1 SEHNR, CDR2 FQNEAQ (reference sequence). In DNA, the CDR3 is TGCGCCAGCAGCTTAGGGCGGGACAGGAACGAGCAGTACTTC. It translates to CASSLGRDRNEQYF.

The chain joins TRBV28 to TRBJ2-3, with 11 bases aligning to TRBD2. The CDR3 contains 17 residues. Germline V gene data show CDR1 as MDHEN and CDR2 as SYDVKM. The ends lost 3 bases at V and 0 bases at J; junction bases unmatched: 5. CDR3 nucleotide sequence: TGTGCCAGCAGTTTGAGACTAGCGGGGATTAGCACAGATACGCAGTATTTT. As protein: CASSLRLAGISTDTQYF.

This clonotype was counted only a few times. The chain is built from TRBV20-1 and TRBJ2-6; the D is unclear. Deletions cut 0 bases from V and 1 base from J, with 7 bases between. The V gene's germline CDR1 is DFQATT and CDR2 SNEGSKA (reference sequence). This CDR3 contains 15 residues. CDR3 protein: CSARDARSGANVLTF. DNA for the CDR3: TGCAGTGCTAGAGACGCGAGGTCTGGGGCCAACGTCCTGACTTTC.

This clonotype appeared many times. The V call is TRBV29-1, the J call TRBJ1-1, with 12 bases that match TRBD1. CDR3 size: 14 residues. CDR1 and CDR2 from the germline V gene are SQVTM and ANQGSEA. V lost 6 bases and J lost 6; bases outside the gene matches: 8. CDR3: CSVFPGTGGPEAFF. Here the CDR3 DNA reads TGCAGCGTGTTCCCCGGGACAGGGGGCCCTGAAGCTTTCTTT.

CDR3 DNA sequence: TGTGCCAGCAGCCGCTGCGACGGTCTCGAAAGAGAAAAACTGTTTTTT. This translates into CASSRCDGLEREKLFF. V gene TRBV5-6 combines with J gene TRBJ1-4; D unresolved. The CDR3 runs to 16 residues. CDR1 and CDR2 from the germline V gene are SGHDT and YYEEEE. The V end was cut by 4 bases, the J end by 8 bases, with 21 bases between.